The 4 T cell receptor beta chains listed next were all sequenced from one sample in a study of blood T cell repertoires in COVID-19. The method was immunoSEQ multiplex PCR; TCRdb's version includes in-frame clones alone and lacks a portion of them. In the table there are 300,000 to 450,000 clones, roughly 85% of which are singletons. Sequenced sample: peripheral blood. The receptor source for this set is a woman between 18 and 29 years old with acute or convalescent COVID-19.

The V gene is TRBV5-1, the J gene TRBJ2-1; 11 nucleotides line up with TRBD2. With V trimmed by 3 bases and J by 1 base, 3 bases remained unmatched. Per germline, CDR1 SGHRS and CDR2 YFSETQ. The CDR3 contains 16 residues. The CDR3 nucleotides read TGCGCCAGCAGCTCGGGGACTAGCGGATCCTACAATGAGCAGTTCTTC. Protein product: CASSSGTSGSYNEQFF.

V usage is TRBV3-1 (or the pseudogene TRBV3-2) and J usage is TRBJ1-1, with D perhaps matching TRBD1 (5 bases). Germline V gives CDR1 LGHDT, CDR2 YNNKEL (reference sequence). The CDR3 is made up of 17 amino acids. V lost 4 bases to trimming and J lost 2 bases, with 20 bases between them. CDR3 DNA sequence: TGTGCCAGCAGCCCGAAGGGTGGAAGGACACCAAACACTGAAGCTTTCTTT. Its translation is CASSPKGGRTPNTEAFF.

In this sample, this clone turned up once. The chain carries TRBV6-5 and TRBJ1-5; the match to TRBD1 covers 8 bases. J lost 6 bases, V lost 10 bases, and 8 bases had no gene match. CDR1 is MNHEY and CDR2 is SVGAGI in the germline V gene. This CDR3 is 13 amino acids long. The CDR3 protein is CAISRDRSQPQHF. The DNA of the CDR3 is TGTGCCATCTCCCGGGACAGGAGTCAGCCCCAGCATTTT.

The chain recombines TRBV6-1 with TRBJ1-4, with D possibly matching TRBD1 (6 bases). Trimming left V 3 bases short and J 8 bases short, with 16 bases between. CDR3 length: 15 residues. Per germline, CDR1 MNHNS and CDR2 SASEGT. The CDR3 coding sequence is TGTGCCAGCAGTGAGTGGTTGGACAGCGAAGAAAAACTGTTTTTT. The encoded protein is CASSEWLDSEEKLFF.